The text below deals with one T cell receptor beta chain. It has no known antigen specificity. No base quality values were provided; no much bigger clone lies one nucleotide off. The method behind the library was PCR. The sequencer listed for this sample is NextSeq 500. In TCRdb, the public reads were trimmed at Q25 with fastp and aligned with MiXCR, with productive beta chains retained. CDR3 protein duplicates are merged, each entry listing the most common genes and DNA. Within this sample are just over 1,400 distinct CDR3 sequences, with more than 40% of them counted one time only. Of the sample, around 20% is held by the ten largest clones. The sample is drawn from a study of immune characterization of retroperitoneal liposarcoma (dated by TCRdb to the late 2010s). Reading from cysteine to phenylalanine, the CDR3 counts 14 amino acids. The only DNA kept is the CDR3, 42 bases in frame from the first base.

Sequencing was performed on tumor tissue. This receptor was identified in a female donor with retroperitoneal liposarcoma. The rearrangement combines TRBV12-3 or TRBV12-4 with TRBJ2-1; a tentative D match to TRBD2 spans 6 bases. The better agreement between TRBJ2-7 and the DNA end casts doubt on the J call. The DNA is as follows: TGTGCCAGCAGTTTACAGGAGGGATCCTACGAGCAGTACTTC. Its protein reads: CASSLQEGSYEQYF.